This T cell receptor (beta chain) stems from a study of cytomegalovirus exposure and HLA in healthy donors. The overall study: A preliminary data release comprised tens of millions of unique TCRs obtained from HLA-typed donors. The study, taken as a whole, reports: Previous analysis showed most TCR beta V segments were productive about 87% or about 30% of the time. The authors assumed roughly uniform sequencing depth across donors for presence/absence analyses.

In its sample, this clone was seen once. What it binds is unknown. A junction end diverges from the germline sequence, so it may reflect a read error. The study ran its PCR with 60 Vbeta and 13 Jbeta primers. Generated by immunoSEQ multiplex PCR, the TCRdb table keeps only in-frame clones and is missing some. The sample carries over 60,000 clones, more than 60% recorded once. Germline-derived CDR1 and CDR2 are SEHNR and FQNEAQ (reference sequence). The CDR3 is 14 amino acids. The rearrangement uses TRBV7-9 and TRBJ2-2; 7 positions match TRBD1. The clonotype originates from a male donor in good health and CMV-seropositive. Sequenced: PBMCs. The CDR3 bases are TGTGCCAGCGGCTTAAGACAGGGTCACGGGGAGCTGTTTTTT. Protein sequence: CASGLRQGHGELFF. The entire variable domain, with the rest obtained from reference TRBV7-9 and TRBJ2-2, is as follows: DTGVSQNPRHKITKRGQNVTFRCDPISEHNRLYWYRQTLGQGPEFLTYFQNEAQLEKSRLLSDRFSAERPKGSFSTLEIQRTEQGDSAMYLCASGLRQGHGELFFGEGSRLTVL.